This T cell receptor (beta chain) was recorded in a study of shared clonotypes between healthy human individuals (dated by TCRdb to 2020 to 2022). Background for the entire study: The cohort included a few men and a couple of women between 18 and 49 years of age. Per donor, leukapheresis produced somewhere between about 0.94 and 9.5 billion PBMCs. Different laboratories and diverse techniques were used to prepare libraries and sequence TCR repertoires, to increase sequencing depth and limit assay-specific biases. For each donor, CD4 naive and CD4 memory were each run on three plates, CD8 naive on two plates, and CD8 memory on one plate. The study deeply sequenced blood TCR repertoires of several healthy adults to estimate repertoire size and the extent of clonotype sharing between individuals. What the work shows at the level of the full study, not this receptor alone: Estimated clonotype richness was generally larger for naive than for memory subsets. Sampling was restricted to blood, and TCR repertoires in tissue are likely to differ from TCR repertoires in blood. The genetic and exposure-history diversity represented was limited by the small number of donors. Incomplete sequencing was indicated by rarefaction of sorted-subset datasets, despite the large sequencing depth. Higher generation probabilities were observed for clonotypes shared by all four sorted-subset donors than for non-shared clonotypes. Pairwise subsampling led to the expectation that sequencing depth would affect the degree of clonotype sharing among donors. Sharing across four donors was observed for approximately 4.6% of naive CD4, less than 4% of naive CD8, 2% to 2.5% of memory CD4, and around 0.42% of memory CD8 clonotypes.

Using the deep immunoSEQ assay, multiplex PCR amplified TCR CDR3 regions from genomic DNA. Extracted genomic DNA from each cell subset was distributed evenly across all wells of several immunoSEQ 96-well plates, and each plate was treated as a replicate. For sorted subsets, approximately 190 ng of genomic DNA, equivalent to 25,000 to 35,000 T cell genomes, went into each replicate PCR. Purified libraries were measured with a Qubit 3.0 fluorometer, size-checked on a Bioanalyzer 2100, and measured again with the KAPA Library Quantification kit. Every immunoSEQ 96-well plate was sequenced on a dedicated single-read 150-cycle Illumina NextSeq 550 flow cell. The authors' analysis ran thus. Because the immunoSEQ output held only junctional sequences and lacked quality scores, the filtering could not match the filtering applied to full-length reads. To assign V/J genes and CDR3, sequences were annotated against IMGT germline references using PyIR, a Python wrapper for IgBLAST v1.9. Reads were removed for weak V/J assignments (E-value above 1e-6), missing CDR3, stop codons, out-of-frame junctions, or ambiguous translated residues. V3J clonotypes were defined by identical inferred V gene, J gene, and CDR3 amino acid sequence. The percentage overlap between two repertoires was calculated by dividing the number of shared unique clonotypes by the size of the smaller repertoire. Richness of each repertoire was evaluated using RTK rarefaction, the Chao1 estimator, and Recon v2.1 estimates of unobserved clonotypes. Generation probabilities for all TCRbeta clonotypes obtained by the gDNA method from a handful of donors were computed using OLGA. As stored in TCRdb, this immuneACCESS dataset retains in-frame rearrangements with V and J assigned. A fraction of the clones does not appear; measured against another copy, unresolved V genes explain less than half of the discrepancy, and the remainder lacks a known reason. The DNA was the basis for D and trimming; V, J and clone size are from that table. The sample includes around 1,100,000 clones, with 60% to 80% observed a single time. In total, the top ten clones hold 0.89% of the sample.

Looking up the germline V gene yields CDR1 SGHRS and CDR2 YFSETQ. Including cysteine and phenylalanine, the CDR3 has 17 amino acids. CDR3 DNA is the only sequence kept; it has 51 bases, read in frame from the first base. Between the V and J ends, shortened by 6 bases and 0 bases respectively, the junction contains 19 bases. Healthy HIV-negative adults with no recently reported acute infections or vaccinations were included as donors. Only Caucasian adults living in Nashville, Tennessee, USA were represented among the donors. CD4+ T cells were enriched through magnetic negative selection, after which naive cells were positively selected on CD45RA and the remaining negative fraction served as the memory subset. After blood collection by leukapheresis, PBMCs were isolated using Ficoll-Histopaque density gradient centrifugation and then cryopreserved in the vapor phase of liquid nitrogen. Purity and quantity of every magnetically sorted T cell population were checked by analytical flow cytometry. Each sorted fraction had its genomic DNA isolated and then quantified by UV absorbance on a Nanodrop 2000c.

Comment on this clone: There is no known antigen for this receptor. No clone much larger than this one lies a single base away; base qualities are absent.

This sequence uses TRBV5-1 and TRBJ2-1; the D gene is perhaps TRBD2, from 7 matching bases. The clonotype comes from a man aged 18 to 29 in good health. Some clones in this sample may be carry-over from other donors' samples. The sequenced sample consisted of memory CD4+ T cells from PBMCs. Reading the label with the study, this specimen's cell subset or site is: CD45RA-negative fraction. In nucleotide form, the sequence is TGCGCCAGCACCCAGGTCGGGGGCGGGAGCTCCTACAATGAGCAGTTCTTC. Translated, this is CASTQVGGGSSYNEQFF.